The rows below give T cell receptor beta chains drawn from one sample of a study of T cells after yellow fever vaccination. TCRdb analysed the 5' RACE reads with MiXCR anew, one entry per CDR3 protein. The sample lists 450,000 to 650,000 distinct CDR3 sequences, roughly 13% seen once, with about 14% in the top ten. Sequencing was performed on PBMCs, taken on the day of the yellow fever booster vaccination. Source of these receptors: a man younger than 45 who received the YFV17D yellow fever vaccine. Each CDR3 is given with its conserved first and last residue. Fields, in order: CDR3 length, V gene, D gene, J gene, clone size, CDR3 DNA, CDR3 protein. D genes are given only for firm matches. A row's size may be missing; if present it is once, few, many or a size class.

len: 14
v_gene: TRBV7-9
d_gene: NA
j_gene: TRBJ2-3
abundance: NA
CDR3nt: TGTGCCAGCAGCTTAGGGGCGCAGGCAGATACGCAGTATTTT
CDR3aa: CASSLGAQADTQYF

len: 15
v_gene: TRBV29-1
d_gene: NA
j_gene: TRBJ2-1
abundance: NA
CDR3nt: TGCAGCGTTGAAGATCCTACAGCACATTACAATGAGCAGTTCTTC
CDR3aa: CSVEDPTAHYNEQFF

len: 14
v_gene: TRBV7-2
d_gene: TRBD1
j_gene: TRBJ2-5
abundance: NA
CDR3nt: TGTGCCAGCAGCGGAGGGACAGGGCTTGAGACCCAGTACTTC
CDR3aa: CASSGGTGLETQYF

len: 14
v_gene: TRBV10-3
d_gene: NA
j_gene: TRBJ2-7
abundance: NA
CDR3nt: TGTGCCATCAGTGAGTCTTGCGGGTCCTACGAGCAGTACTTC
CDR3aa: CAISESCGSYEQYF

len: 17
v_gene: TRBV5-4
d_gene: NA
j_gene: TRBJ1-3
abundance: few
CDR3nt: TGTGCCAGCAGCGCTAGATATTGGGTGGAGGGCGGAAACACCATATATTTT
CDR3aa: CASSARYWVEGGNTIYF

len: 13
v_gene: TRBV29-1
d_gene: TRBD1
j_gene: TRBJ1-2
abundance: NA
CDR3nt: TGCAGCGCCGCCCGGACAGGGGGCTATGGCTACACCTTC
CDR3aa: CSAARTGGYGYTF

len: 13
v_gene: TRBV20-1
d_gene: NA
j_gene: TRBJ1-2
abundance: few
CDR3nt: TGCAGTGCTAGACAGACAGGACACTATGGCTACACCTTC
CDR3aa: CSARQTGHYGYTF

len: 13
v_gene: TRBV6-6
d_gene: TRBD2
j_gene: TRBJ2-5
abundance: NA
CDR3nt: TGTGCCAGCATGTCGGGAGGAGAAGAGACCCAGTACTTC
CDR3aa: CASMSGGEETQYF

len: 14
v_gene: TRBV12-3/TRBV12-4
d_gene: TRBD1
j_gene: TRBJ2-2
abundance: few
CDR3nt: TGTGCCAGCCAGAGACAGGGGGATTCCGGGGAGCTGTTTTTT
CDR3aa: CASQRQGDSGELFF

len: 14
v_gene: TRBV25-1
d_gene: TRBD2
j_gene: TRBJ2-3
abundance: NA
CDR3nt: TGTGCCAGCAGTGCTAGCGGGAAGGTAGATACGCAGTATTTT
CDR3aa: CASSASGKVDTQYF

len: 16
v_gene: TRBV20-1
d_gene: NA
j_gene: TRBJ2-7
abundance: few
CDR3nt: TGCTGTGCTAGAGGACCTCCCCAGGGGTACTCCTACGAGCAGTACTTC
CDR3aa: CCARGPPQGYSYEQYF

len: 16
v_gene: TRBV11-2
d_gene: TRBD2
j_gene: TRBJ2-1
abundance: NA
CDR3nt: TGTGCCAGCAGCTTAATGGCGGGAGGGTTTTTGAATGAGCAGTTCTTC
CDR3aa: CASSLMAGGFLNEQFF

len: 18
v_gene: TRBV28
d_gene: NA
j_gene: TRBJ1-5
abundance: NA
CDR3nt: TGTGCCAGCAGTACCGCCCTGAGGTCGGGTTATAGCAATCAGCCCCAGCATTTT
CDR3aa: CASSTALRSGYSNQPQHF

len: 15
v_gene: TRBV20-1
d_gene: TRBD2
j_gene: TRBJ2-1
abundance: NA
CDR3nt: TGCAGTGCTAGTCGCGGGAGCGGCGCGGGAAATGAGCAGTTCTTC
CDR3aa: CSASRGSGAGNEQFF

len: 14
v_gene: TRBV3-1
d_gene: TRBD1
j_gene: TRBJ1-1
abundance: few
CDR3nt: TGTGCCAGCAGCCCTGGACAGGGGACCACTGAAGCTTTCTTT
CDR3aa: CASSPGQGTTEAFF